This is a list of T cell receptor beta chains from one sample in a study of shared clonotypes between healthy human individuals. Only in-frame clones appear in the TCRdb table, and some are missing; sequencing was by immunoSEQ multiplex PCR. In the table there are hundreds of thousands of clones, more than 70% of which are singletons. Sequenced material: PBMCs. All receptors come from a woman between 40 and 50 years old in good health. Some clones in this sample may be carry-over from other donors' samples. Each CDR3 is given with its conserved first and last residue. The D gene is left open where the match is weak.

v_gene: TRBV19; len: 16; j_gene: TRBJ2-3; d_gene: TRBD2; CDR3aa: CASSIVWDYGTDTQYF
v_gene: TRBV28; len: 12; j_gene: TRBJ2-1; d_gene: .; CDR3aa: CASSLGPDEQFF
v_gene: TRBV6-1; len: 15; j_gene: TRBJ2-1; d_gene: .; CDR3aa: CASHRASSSYNEQFF
v_gene: TRBV6-1; len: 12; j_gene: TRBJ2-5; d_gene: .; CDR3aa: CASDNSRETQYF
v_gene: TRBV7-8; len: 14; j_gene: TRBJ1-5; d_gene: .; CDR3aa: CASSLRDSRQPQHF
v_gene: TRBV20-1; len: 11; j_gene: TRBJ2-7; d_gene: .; CDR3aa: CSARRGYEQYF
v_gene: TRBV5-1; len: 14; j_gene: TRBJ2-1; d_gene: TRBD2; CDR3aa: CASSLGTSKNEQFF
v_gene: TRBV7-2; len: 15; j_gene: TRBJ2-3; d_gene: .; CDR3aa: CASSSGSLLPDTQYF
v_gene: TRBV18; len: 16; j_gene: TRBJ1-5; d_gene: .; CDR3aa: CASSPNGGGRSQPQHF
v_gene: TRBV7-8; len: 14; j_gene: TRBJ1-1; d_gene: .; CDR3aa: CASSLSRVPSVAFF
v_gene: TRBV28; len: 11; j_gene: TRBJ2-5; d_gene: .; CDR3aa: CASSFYETQYF
v_gene: TRBV4-1; len: 16; j_gene: TRBJ2-3; d_gene: TRBD2; CDR3aa: CASSQEASGSSDTQYF
v_gene: TRBV13; len: 14; j_gene: TRBJ2-4; d_gene: .; CDR3aa: CASSFRELQNIQYF